The clone carrying this TCR beta chain occurred many times. What it binds is not known. In building TCR beta libraries, iRepertoire HTBI primers were used together with Arm-PCR of CDR3 regions. TCRdb redid the calling of the multiplex PCR reads with MiXCR, one entry per CDR3 protein. The table includes about 430,000 distinct CDR3 sequences, 21% detected once. The entry originates in a study of regulatory T cells in long-lasting Graves disease. Findings of the study overall: TCR diversity was lower in persistent than newly diagnosed Graves' disease. TRBV28 was favored in persistent disease, as were TRBJ1-2 and TRBJ2-5.

This CDR3 is built from 16 residues. Looked up from germline, CDR1 is DFQATT and CDR2 is SNEGSKA (reference sequence). Trimming took off 5 bases at V and 4 bases at J, with 20 bases between the two ends. The time point here: persistent/refractory GD, antithyroid drugs over 5 years with positive TRAb. The authors made the TCR library using RNA they extracted from PBMCs. The patients were drawn from one endocrinology department in Xi'an, China. The rearrangement joins TRBV20-1 to TRBJ2-2; D is possibly TRBD1 (6 bases). The source material was peripheral blood mononuclear cells (PBMCs), sampled when the disease was refractory, from a patient treated with antithyroid drugs. This TCR came from a female donor with Graves disease. The CDR3 spells CSAPLVAGAGTGELFF. For the CDR3, the DNA is TGCAGTGCTCCCTTGGTTGCAGGGGCAGGCACCGGGGAGCTGTTTTTT.